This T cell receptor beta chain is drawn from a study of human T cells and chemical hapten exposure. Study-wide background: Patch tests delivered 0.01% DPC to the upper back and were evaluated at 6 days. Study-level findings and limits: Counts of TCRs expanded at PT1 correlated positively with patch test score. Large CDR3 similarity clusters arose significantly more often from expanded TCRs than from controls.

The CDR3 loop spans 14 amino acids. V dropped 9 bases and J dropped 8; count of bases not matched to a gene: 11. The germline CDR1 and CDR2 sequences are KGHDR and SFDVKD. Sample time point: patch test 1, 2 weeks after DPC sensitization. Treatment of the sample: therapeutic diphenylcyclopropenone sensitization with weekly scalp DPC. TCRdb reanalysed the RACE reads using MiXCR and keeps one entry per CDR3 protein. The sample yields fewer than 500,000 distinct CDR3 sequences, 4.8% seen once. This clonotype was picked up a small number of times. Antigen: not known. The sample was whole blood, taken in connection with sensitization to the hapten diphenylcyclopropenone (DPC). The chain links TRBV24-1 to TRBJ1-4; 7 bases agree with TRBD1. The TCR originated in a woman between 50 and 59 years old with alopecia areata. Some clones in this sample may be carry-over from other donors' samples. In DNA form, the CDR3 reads TGTGCCACCTCGACAGGGTTTGAGACCGAAAAACTGTTTTTT. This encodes CATSTGFETEKLFF.